What follows describes a single TCR beta chain. The source of the sample is a study of blood T cell repertoires in COVID-19. Researchers sorted participants into cohorts using their self-reported clinical history. The recovered donors of Cohort 3 showed two negative PCRs, clearance, or symptom resolution. In the original processing: Amplified reference gene primers provided the basis for estimating nucleated cell counts. Using immunoSEQ multiplex PCR, the repertoire was profiled, and TCRdb retains in-frame clones only, with some absent. V, J and clone size reflect that table, while D and trimming were determined from the DNA. Of some 350,000 clones in the sample, 75% to 90% were seen once. Germline CDR1 reads GTSNPN; CDR2 reads SVGIG (reference sequence). This CDR3 has 15 amino acids. The V end lost 1 base, the J end lost 6 bases, and 18 bases lay between the germline ends.

Input material: PBMCs or T cells enriched from blood (not recorded which). The J gene is TRBJ1-1, the V gene TRBV30; unclear D gene. The sequence was collected from a man aged 30 to 39 who had recovered from COVID-19. Here the CDR3 DNA reads TGTGCCTGGAGTGCCATCTTTGGCGGGCGTGCTGAAGCTTTCTTT. Amino acids: CAWSAIFGGRAEAFF.